This record looks at one TCR beta chain sequence and its context. The antigen it binds to is not known. Within one base of it there is no much larger clone, and no base qualities were kept. In Seattle, one collaborating source enrolled patients while the infection was active and tracked those patients longitudinally over the course of disease. Each collaborating institution followed its own protocols to collect whole blood in K2EDTA tubes. For TCRbeta analysis, collaborators shipped samples as frozen whole blood, isolated PBMCs, or DNA extracted from either of those sample types. TCRbeta CDR3 regions were amplified from genomic DNA using the immunoSEQ Assay, a bias-controlled multiplex PCR. On the authors' methods: Within the assay, amplification of reference gene primers was used to estimate how many nucleated cells each sample contained. Sequence reads were collapsed and filtered to measure the absolute abundance of every unique TCRbeta CDR3 rearrangement. Productive Simpson clonality was computed per sample as the square root of Simpson's diversity index over productive rearrangements. TCRdb provides this immuneACCESS table in a form limited to in-frame rearrangements. Some clones are lacking; in checked studies, under half of them reflect an unresolved V gene, and why the rest are absent is not known. V and J calls plus clone size are reproduced from that table; the DNA served to infer D and trimming. The sample table shows about 390,000 clones, and more than 75% are seen once. Jointly, the top ten make up 2.3% of the sample.

V is pared back by 3 bases and J by 7 bases, with 13 bases lying between the germline termini. CDR1 and CDR2, looked up from the germline V gene, are SGHRS and YFSETQ. The CDR3 runs 13 amino acids, cysteine and phenylalanine included. Just the 39-base CDR3 DNA is kept, in frame starting at base 1. This sample is drawn from a study of blood T cell repertoires in COVID-19 (TCRdb year 2020). In the study overall: The collaborator samples originated in the United States, Italy and Spain and spanned the acute and convalescent phases of COVID-19. Deeply sampled blood TCRbeta repertoires from subjects exposed to, actively infected with, or recovered from COVID-19 were included in the dataset. The material from the prospective study consisted of cDNA or gDNA derived from T cells, B-cell-depleted T cells, or PBMCs. The repertoires were made available in a free public database intended to serve as a resource for research on the immune response to SARS-CoV-2. The samples were drawn from two sources: the first 160 participants of the ongoing ImmuneRACE study, and 1,000 to 1,500 subjects contributed by 6 global collaborators. A de-identified subject ID, COVID-19 status, age in years and sex were almost always included in the sample metadata. HLA class I and class II types, where available, came from metadata supplied by the sample provider rather than from assay-based typing.

The full study reports these points: Clinical and demographic metadata were provided uncurated, with the amount varying by source and participant.

The sequence links TRBV5-1 to TRBJ1-2; the D gene identity is not certain. The TCR originated in an older woman with COVID-19, enrolled during active disease. Source material: peripheral blood. The CDR3 is CASSSRGEGGYTF. The nucleotides read TGCGCCAGCAGCTCCCGGGGTGAGGGTGGCTACACCTTC.